This T cell receptor beta chain was captured by sequencing in a study of blood T cells in healthy people across ages. Drawn from each donor were roughly 10 milliliters of peripheral blood. Sample-barcoded 5' priming and a J-beta primer mix drove a second PCR of roughly 6 to 12 cycles. TCRdb ran MiXCR on the 5' RACE reads and lists one entry per CDR3 protein. Among 750,000 or so distinct CDR3 sequences listed, approximately 25% were seen once. Germline V gene lookup returns CDR1 SEHNR and CDR2 FQNEAQ (reference sequence). Trimming removed 4 bases at V and 4 bases at J, with 7 bases between. The CDR3 has 12 amino acids. Study outcomes and limitations: Both naive CD4+ cell counts and diversity were greater in long-lived donors than in aged donors.

Of note for this clonotype: Antigen: not known.

This same sample was also part of a study on T cells of mothers and their children.

This receptor was taken from a boy younger than 18 in good health. Sequencing was performed on blood. The chain is built from TRBV7-9 and TRBJ1-1; maybe TRBD1 (5 bases). As DNA, the CDR3 is TGTGCCAGCAGCTGGGACCCCACTGAAGCTTTCTTT. Its protein product is CASSWDPTEAFF. Supplemented by reference TRBV7-9 and TRBJ1-1, the full variable domain reads DTGVSQNPRHKITKRGQNVTFRCDPISEHNRLYWYRQTLGQGPEFLTYFQNEAQLEKSRLLSDRFSAERPKGSFSTLEIQRTEQGDSAMYLCASSWDPTEAFFGQGTRLTVV.